Described below is a single T cell receptor (beta chain) sequence and its context. Its antigen remains unidentified. Produced via immunoSEQ multiplex PCR; TCRdb's table is partial and in-frame only. The sample records about 10,000 clones, 93% being singletons. These data are taken from a study of T cell clonotyping in hematopoietic cell transplantation. Between the trimmed V and J ends, which lost 3 bases and 4 bases, there was a span of 12 bases. Germline V gene lookup returns CDR1 LNHDA and CDR2 SQIVND (reference sequence). This CDR3 comprises 14 residues. Regarding the study as a whole: Few recipient clonotypes overlapped donors; over 95% were de novo at given depth.

The chain combines TRBV19 with TRBJ1-1; D is ambiguous. The sequencing used PBMCs, collected 100 days after allogeneic stem cell transplant. The sequence was collected from a male patient aged 45-60 years who had an allogeneic stem cell transplant from a related donor, so T cells may come from the graft donor. Some clones in this sample may be carry-over from other donors' samples. DNA of the CDR3: TGTGCCAGTAGTATCCCCGGGATCGGCACTGAAGCTTTCTTT. It specifies CASSIPGIGTEAFF.